The T cell receptor beta chain described here comes from a study of T cell repertoires in cytomegalovirus infection. Across the study: Public TCR beta signature analysis indicated the presence of both CMV infection and matching HLA type. Regarding the study as a whole: Carriage of CMV together with the relevant HLA was identifiable through cumulative public TCR beta family frequency. HLA-C-restricted CMV-specific TCR beta clonotypes prevailed in the ex vivo response.

This clonotype was detected a few times. What it binds is not known. V lost 6 bases and J 5 bases, leaving 13 bases between the germline ends. There are 13 residues in the CDR3. CDR1 is MNHEY, CDR2 SVGEGT, per germline. In TCRdb, the reads were re-called with MiXCR into one record per CDR3 protein. The repertoire holds around 280,000 distinct CDR3 sequences, with around 9.1% as singletons. This chain connects TRBV6-2 or TRBV6-3 to TRBJ2-5; TRBD1 or TRBD2 may be the D gene (5 bases each). Source material: PBMCs. This receptor was obtained from a human donor in good health (CMV status not recorded). Some clones in this sample may be carry-over from other donors' samples. Here the CDR3 DNA reads TGTGCCAGCAGATTCGGGGCTGGGGAGACCCAGTACTTC. Translating it yields CASRFGAGETQYF.